A selection of T cell receptor beta chains follows, all from one sample in a study of human T cells and chemical hapten exposure. Each CDR3 protein gets one entry after TCRdb re-called the RACE reads with MiXCR. Altogether tens of thousands of distinct CDR3 sequences are present, roughly 5% being singletons, with the ten largest covering around 13%. The source material was whole blood. These receptors all come from a human donor in good health. Some clones in this sample may be carry-over from other donors' samples. The CDR3 runs from the conserved cysteine through the conserved F or W. Part of the rows lack a size; the others show once, few, many or a class for expanded clones.

J gene: TRBJ2-1
clone size: many
V gene: TRBV6-2/TRBV6-3
CDR3 protein: CASSYYVGQGETVGSYNEQFF

J gene: TRBJ1-6
clone size: many
V gene: TRBV2
CDR3 protein: CASRDRGGSPLHF

J gene: TRBJ2-7
clone size: many
V gene: TRBV27
CDR3 protein: CASSLEGWSSYEQYF

J gene: TRBJ2-3
clone size: few
V gene: TRBV27
CDR3 protein: CASSLGLMPTDTQYF

J gene: TRBJ2-2
clone size: many
V gene: TRBV4-3
CDR3 protein: CASSQDPRGDTGELFF

J gene: TRBJ1-4
clone size: many
V gene: TRBV7-9
CDR3 protein: CASKTGTNEKLFF

J gene: TRBJ1-2
clone size: many
V gene: TRBV28
CDR3 protein: CASSLRNYGYTF

J gene: TRBJ2-2
clone size: few
V gene: TRBV5-4
CDR3 protein: CASSLQNGELFF

J gene: TRBJ2-7
clone size: many
V gene: TRBV2
CDR3 protein: CASTPGRNYEQYF

J gene: TRBJ2-3
clone size: many
V gene: TRBV18
CDR3 protein: CASSPGITDTQYF

J gene: TRBJ1-1
clone size: few
V gene: TRBV18
CDR3 protein: CASSPGQNQNTEAFF

J gene: TRBJ2-2
clone size: NA
V gene: TRBV30
CDR3 protein: CAWSHRDSDTGELFF

J gene: TRBJ2-7
clone size: few
V gene: TRBV7-2
CDR3 protein: CASSLAPVYEQYF

J gene: TRBJ2-6
clone size: NA
V gene: TRBV5-6
CDR3 protein: CASSLGRSGANVLTF

J gene: TRBJ2-7
clone size: NA
V gene: TRBV6-1
CDR3 protein: CASSRIGQGSSYEQYF

J gene: TRBJ1-1
clone size: many
V gene: TRBV29-1
CDR3 protein: CSAHRSMNTEAFF

J gene: TRBJ1-4
clone size: many
V gene: TRBV4-3
CDR3 protein: CASSQGAGRAINEKLFF

J gene: TRBJ2-3
clone size: many
V gene: TRBV5-1
CDR3 protein: CASSTGETDTQYF

J gene: TRBJ2-3
clone size: many
V gene: TRBV27
CDR3 protein: CASSFAGTEGDTQYF

J gene: TRBJ1-5
clone size: few
V gene: TRBV12-3/TRBV12-4
CDR3 protein: CASSFGLDQPQHF

J gene: TRBJ2-3
clone size: many
V gene: TRBV5-1
CDR3 protein: CASRSGGVSTDTQYF

J gene: TRBJ2-5
clone size: many
V gene: TRBV2
CDR3 protein: CASSEGLAETQYF

J gene: TRBJ2-2
clone size: few
V gene: TRBV29-1
CDR3 protein: CSVSRAGELFF

J gene: TRBJ2-7
clone size: few
V gene: TRBV28
CDR3 protein: CASSLPGRPYEQYF

J gene: TRBJ1-1
clone size: many
V gene: TRBV7-9
CDR3 protein: CASSLISPAVLSRQGHTEAFF

J gene: TRBJ2-2
clone size: NA
V gene: TRBV27
CDR3 protein: CASSLRTANTGELFF

J gene: TRBJ2-5
clone size: many
V gene: TRBV15
CDR3 protein: CATSRDWLAGQETQYF

J gene: TRBJ2-7
clone size: NA
V gene: TRBV29-1
CDR3 protein: CSVEYGTSSYEQYF

J gene: TRBJ2-3
clone size: many
V gene: TRBV29-1
CDR3 protein: CSVEGQRGNSDTQYF

J gene: TRBJ2-1
clone size: few
V gene: TRBV11-2
CDR3 protein: CASSLTSGGAAEQFF

J gene: TRBJ2-3
clone size: many
V gene: TRBV5-1
CDR3 protein: CASLQGLTPSTDTQYF

J gene: TRBJ2-3
clone size: NA
V gene: TRBV2
CDR3 protein: CASTNDPADTQYF

J gene: TRBJ2-7
clone size: many
V gene: TRBV27
CDR3 protein: CASSLLGTYEQYF

J gene: TRBJ1-3
clone size: medium-sized
V gene: TRBV7-2
CDR3 protein: CASSPQGYAIGNTIYF

J gene: TRBJ2-3
clone size: few
V gene: TRBV7-9
CDR3 protein: CASSLFRGMGSTDTQYF

J gene: TRBJ2-3
clone size: many
V gene: TRBV28
CDR3 protein: CASSPRYIRTFTDTQYF

J gene: TRBJ1-1
clone size: many
V gene: TRBV10-3
CDR3 protein: CAISESGQAQGNTEAFF

J gene: TRBJ2-7
clone size: many
V gene: TRBV7-2
CDR3 protein: CASSLERTVVLGEQYF

J gene: TRBJ1-5
clone size: NA
V gene: TRBV28
CDR3 protein: CASQVERGGNQPQHF

J gene: TRBJ2-3
clone size: many
V gene: TRBV7-2
CDR3 protein: CASSSDRYTDTQYF

J gene: TRBJ1-1
clone size: few
V gene: TRBV7-8
CDR3 protein: CASSLDGQGRGAEAFF

J gene: TRBJ2-1
clone size: many
V gene: TRBV3-1
CDR3 protein: CASSQASGRHNEQFF

J gene: TRBJ1-1
clone size: NA
V gene: TRBV5-1
CDR3 protein: CASSSRGQGTEAFF

J gene: TRBJ2-2
clone size: many
V gene: TRBV20-1
CDR3 protein: CSARQGHTGELFF

J gene: TRBJ1-6
clone size: NA
V gene: TRBV27
CDR3 protein: CASSFYPYNSPLHF

J gene: TRBJ1-1
clone size: NA
V gene: TRBV5-4
CDR3 protein: CASSSNPGGSNTEAFF

J gene: TRBJ1-1
clone size: NA
V gene: TRBV29-1
CDR3 protein: CSVQGADTEAFF

J gene: TRBJ1-2
clone size: many
V gene: TRBV20-1
CDR3 protein: CSAWGSAEGYTF

J gene: TRBJ2-7
clone size: few
V gene: TRBV20-1
CDR3 protein: CSASRTGGRYEQYF

J gene: TRBJ1-5
clone size: many
V gene: TRBV6-6
CDR3 protein: CATSIGGYGQPQHF

J gene: TRBJ2-7
clone size: few
V gene: TRBV4-3
CDR3 protein: CASSQDLQGYEQYF

J gene: TRBJ1-6
clone size: many
V gene: TRBV20-1
CDR3 protein: CSARDMRFNNSPLHF

J gene: TRBJ1-2
clone size: once
V gene: TRBV5-4
CDR3 protein: CASSLPTDNYGYTF

J gene: TRBJ1-5
clone size: many
V gene: TRBV6-2/TRBV6-3
CDR3 protein: CASSYRNQPQHF

J gene: TRBJ1-2
clone size: few
V gene: TRBV19
CDR3 protein: CASSIAPPGNYGYTF

J gene: TRBJ2-1
clone size: many
V gene: TRBV6-6
CDR3 protein: CASSSGSSYNEQFF

J gene: TRBJ1-2
clone size: few
V gene: TRBV6-6
CDR3 protein: CASTSPDSLFGGYTF

J gene: TRBJ2-4
clone size: many
V gene: TRBV28
CDR3 protein: CASTPGDLTKNIQYF

J gene: TRBJ2-7
clone size: many
V gene: TRBV5-4
CDR3 protein: CASSPTGAPYEQYF

J gene: TRBJ2-1
clone size: few
V gene: TRBV12-3/TRBV12-4
CDR3 protein: CASSSLGSGSSYNEQFF